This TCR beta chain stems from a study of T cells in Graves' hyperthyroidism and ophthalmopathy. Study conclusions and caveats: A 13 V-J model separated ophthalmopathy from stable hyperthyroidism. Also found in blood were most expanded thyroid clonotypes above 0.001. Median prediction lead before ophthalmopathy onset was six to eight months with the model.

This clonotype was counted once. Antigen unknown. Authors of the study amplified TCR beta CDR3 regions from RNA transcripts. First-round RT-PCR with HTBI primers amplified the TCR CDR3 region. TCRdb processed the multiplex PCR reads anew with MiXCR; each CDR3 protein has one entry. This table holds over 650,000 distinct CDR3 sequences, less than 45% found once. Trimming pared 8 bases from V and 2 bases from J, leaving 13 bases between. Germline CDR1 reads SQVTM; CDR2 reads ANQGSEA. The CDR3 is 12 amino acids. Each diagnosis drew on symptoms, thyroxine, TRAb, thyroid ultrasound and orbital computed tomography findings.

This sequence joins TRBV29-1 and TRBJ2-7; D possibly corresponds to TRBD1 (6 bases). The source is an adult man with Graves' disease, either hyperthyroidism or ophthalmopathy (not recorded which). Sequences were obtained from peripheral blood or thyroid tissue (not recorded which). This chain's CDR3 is CSPTGTTYEQYF. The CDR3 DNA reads TGCAGCCCCACAGGGACGACCTACGAGCAGTACTTC.